The rows below give T cell receptor beta chains drawn from one sample of a study of patients and donors after allogeneic stem cell transplantation. TCRdb re-called the RT-PCR reads with MiXCR, one entry per CDR3 protein. The table includes 95,000 to 120,000 distinct CDR3 sequences, around 35% detected once. Material: blood, either unsorted or a sorted T cell fraction (not recorded which). The receptors shown here come from a human donor who was either an allogeneic HSCT recipient or a stem cell or donor lymphocyte infusion donor (not recorded which). It is not recorded whose cells these are; they may come from a transplant donor. Each CDR3 is given with its conserved first and last residue. The D gene is left open where the match is weak. Not all rows give a size; the values are once, few, many and, for expanded clones, a class.

J gene: TRBJ2-3
clone size: few
D gene: .
V gene: TRBV5-1
CDR3 protein: CASSLERAEDTQYF
CDR3 DNA: TGCGCCAGCAGCTTGGAAAGGGCGGAAGATACGCAGTATTTT

J gene: TRBJ1-6
clone size: .
D gene: .
V gene: TRBV5-6
CDR3 protein: CASSPNPTENSPLHF
CDR3 DNA: TGTGCCAGCAGCCCGAACCCGACAGAGAATTCACCCCTCCACTTT

J gene: TRBJ2-1
clone size: .
D gene: TRBD2
V gene: TRBV18
CDR3 protein: CASSPGLADEQFF
CDR3 DNA: TGTGCCAGCTCACCGGGACTAGCAGATGAGCAGTTCTTC

J gene: TRBJ1-5
clone size: .
D gene: .
V gene: TRBV20-1
CDR3 protein: CSASWATDQPQHF
CDR3 DNA: TGCAGTGCTAGTTGGGCCACGGATCAGCCCCAGCATTTT

J gene: TRBJ2-1
clone size: .
D gene: .
V gene: TRBV25-1
CDR3 protein: CASSRGTYNEQFF
CDR3 DNA: TGTGCCAGCAGCCGTGGGACTTACAATGAGCAGTTCTTC

J gene: TRBJ1-2
clone size: few
D gene: .
V gene: TRBV7-2
CDR3 protein: CASSRGLRGGYTF
CDR3 DNA: TGTGCCAGCAGCCGAGGTTTGAGAGGTGGCTACACCTTC

J gene: TRBJ1-5
clone size: .
D gene: TRBD1
V gene: TRBV18
CDR3 protein: CASSLGTGEGNQPQHF
CDR3 DNA: TGTGCCAGCTCACTGGGGACAGGGGAAGGCAATCAGCCCCAGCATTTT

J gene: TRBJ1-6
clone size: .
D gene: .
V gene: TRBV15
CDR3 protein: CATSRVLTGSYNSPLHF
CDR3 DNA: TGTGCCACCAGCAGGGTATTGACCGGCTCCTATAATTCACCCCTCCACTTT

J gene: TRBJ2-7
clone size: .
D gene: TRBD1
V gene: TRBV29-1
CDR3 protein: CSVPVLQGIAYEQYF
CDR3 DNA: TGCAGCGTCCCGGTTCTACAGGGGATTGCCTACGAGCAGTACTTC

J gene: TRBJ2-5
clone size: .
D gene: .
V gene: TRBV6-5
CDR3 protein: CASSYSRPRLETQYF
CDR3 DNA: TGTGCCAGCAGTTACTCTAGGCCAAGATTGGAGACCCAGTACTTC

J gene: TRBJ2-1
clone size: .
D gene: .
V gene: TRBV7-8
CDR3 protein: CASSFRQAGRKHPPNEQFF
CDR3 DNA: TGTGCCAGCAGCTTCAGACAGGCCGGACGGAAACACCCTCCCAATGAGCAGTTCTTC

J gene: TRBJ1-1
clone size: .
D gene: .
V gene: TRBV7-9
CDR3 protein: CASSFNTGNEAFF
CDR3 DNA: TGTGCCAGCAGCTTCAACACCGGGAATGAAGCTTTCTTT

J gene: TRBJ2-1
clone size: .
D gene: .
V gene: TRBV12-3/TRBV12-4
CDR3 protein: CASSYRGALYNEQFF
CDR3 DNA: TGTGCCAGCAGTTATAGGGGGGCTTTGTACAATGAGCAGTTCTTC

J gene: TRBJ2-1
clone size: .
D gene: .
V gene: TRBV12-3/TRBV12-4
CDR3 protein: CASSPFGGGNEQFF
CDR3 DNA: TGTGCCAGCAGTCCCTTTGGTGGGGGGAATGAGCAGTTCTTC

J gene: TRBJ2-4
clone size: few
D gene: .
V gene: TRBV20-1
CDR3 protein: CSAPERPKNIQYF
CDR3 DNA: TGCAGTGCTCCCGAGCGGCCCAAAAACATTCAGTACTTC

J gene: TRBJ1-6
clone size: .
D gene: .
V gene: TRBV27
CDR3 protein: CASRTTGLNSPLHF
CDR3 DNA: TGTGCCAGCAGAACAACCGGGCTCAATTCACCCCTCCACTTT

J gene: TRBJ2-1
clone size: .
D gene: TRBD1
V gene: TRBV25-1
CDR3 protein: CASTRTGGFYNEQFF
CDR3 DNA: TGTGCCAGCACCAGAACAGGGGGTTTTTACAATGAGCAGTTCTTC

J gene: TRBJ2-1
clone size: .
D gene: TRBD2
V gene: TRBV12-3/TRBV12-4
CDR3 protein: CASSLALRSGRAGNEQFF
CDR3 DNA: TGTGCCAGCAGTTTAGCCCTCCGTAGCGGGAGGGCCGGCAATGAGCAGTTCTTC

J gene: TRBJ1-5
clone size: few
D gene: .
V gene: TRBV20-1
CDR3 protein: CSYSQGLLDQPQHF
CDR3 DNA: TGCAGTTACTCCCAGGGCCTCCTCGATCAGCCCCAGCATTTT

J gene: TRBJ1-2
clone size: .
D gene: TRBD1
V gene: TRBV9
CDR3 protein: CASRPGQGNYGYTF
CDR3 DNA: TGTGCCAGCAGACCGGGACAGGGTAACTATGGCTACACCTTC

J gene: TRBJ2-1
clone size: .
D gene: TRBD1
V gene: TRBV18
CDR3 protein: CASSRGDRNNEQFF
CDR3 DNA: TGTGCCAGCTCACGCGGGGACAGGAACAATGAGCAGTTCTTC

J gene: TRBJ2-5
clone size: once
D gene: .
V gene: TRBV7-2
CDR3 protein: CASSLAHVIAQETQYF
CDR3 DNA: TGTGCCAGCAGCTTAGCGCATGTGATAGCGCAAGAGACCCAGTACTTC

J gene: TRBJ2-7
clone size: .
D gene: .
V gene: TRBV25-1
CDR3 protein: CASSETGRHYEQYF
CDR3 DNA: TGTGCCAGCAGTGAAACGGGACGGCACTACGAGCAGTACTTC

J gene: TRBJ2-5
clone size: .
D gene: .
V gene: TRBV12-3/TRBV12-4
CDR3 protein: CASSTPGETQYF
CDR3 DNA: TGTGCCAGCAGTACCCCGGGGGAGACCCAGTACTTC

J gene: TRBJ1-2
clone size: few
D gene: .
V gene: TRBV28
CDR3 protein: CASSLRGDGYTF
CDR3 DNA: TGTGCCAGCAGTTTGAGAGGGGACGGCTACACCTTC

J gene: TRBJ2-3
clone size: few
D gene: TRBD2
V gene: TRBV29-1
CDR3 protein: CSVEEGVAGTDTQYF
CDR3 DNA: TGCAGCGTTGAAGAGGGGGTAGCGGGAACCGATACGCAGTATTTT

J gene: TRBJ1-1
clone size: few
D gene: .
V gene: TRBV28
CDR3 protein: CASSFRDLNTEAFF
CDR3 DNA: TGTGCCAGCAGTTTTCGGGATCTGAACACTGAAGCTTTCTTT

J gene: TRBJ1-5
clone size: medium-sized
D gene: .
V gene: TRBV29-1
CDR3 protein: CSVVFGGGSNQPQHF
CDR3 DNA: TGCAGCGTTGTCTTTGGGGGGGGTAGCAATCAGCCCCAGCATTTT

J gene: TRBJ1-2
clone size: few
D gene: TRBD1
V gene: TRBV5-4
CDR3 protein: CASSLGQANYGYTF
CDR3 DNA: TGTGCCAGCAGCTTAGGACAGGCCAACTATGGCTACACCTTC

J gene: TRBJ1-2
clone size: .
D gene: .
V gene: TRBV7-2
CDR3 protein: CASSLRGTGLYGHTF
CDR3 DNA: TGTGCCAGCAGCCTGAGGGGGACGGGACTCTATGGCCACACCTTC